Below are 25 T cell receptor beta chains sequenced from a single sample in a study of CD8+ T cells in alopecia areata (dated by TCRdb to the late 2010s). The library was built by means of the immunoSEQ multiplex PCR assay. For TCR sequencing, RNA was extracted from every sample and reverse transcribed into cDNA to serve as template. TCRdb re-hosts the immuneACCESS table, in-frame sequences only. Its copies lack some clones; in the studies checked, an unresolved V gene accounts for under half of them, and the cause for the rest is not known. This sample is represented by around 100,000 clones; approximately 51% of them were singletons. Together, the top ten hold approximately 3.1% of the sample. Sample time point, as interpreted from the label and publication: roughly 24 weeks on oral tofacitinib. Sample treatment or condition, as interpreted from the label and publication: oral pan-JAK inhibitor, 5-10 mg twice daily.

The specimen was CD4+ T cells sorted from blood, collected at week 24, from a patient treated with tofacitinib. These receptors all come from a human donor with alopecia areata.

CDR3 region: CASSLMASGLTDTQYF. The CDR3, as DNA: TGTGCCAGCAGCTTAATGGCTAGCGGGCTCACAGATACGCAGTATTTT. The chain couples TRBV7-9 to TRBJ2-3; 8 positions agree with TRBD2. The germline gives CDR1 SEHNR, CDR2 FQNEAQ (reference sequence). The CDR3 covers 16 residues. After removal of 2 bases from V and 2 bases from J, the junction contained 6 bases not matched to a gene.

DNA for the CDR3: TGCGCCAGCAGCTTTGTAGGGCACGCTGAAGCTTTCTTT. Translation gives CASSFVGHAEAFF. The chain couples TRBV5-1 to TRBJ1-1, with unresolved D. Germline-derived CDR1 and CDR2 are SGHRS and YFSETQ. The V end was cut by 2 bases, the J end by 6 bases, with 11 bases between. The CDR3 totals 13 residues.

A few counts support this clone. The V and J genes are TRBV30 and TRBJ2-7; D ambiguous. This CDR3 contains 14 residues. Looked up from germline, CDR1 is GTSNPN and CDR2 is SVGIG (reference sequence). V lost 4 bases and J lost 0, with 13 bases in between. The CDR3, as DNA: TGTGCCTGGAAGACCGACCCTTCCTCCTACGAGCAGTACTTC. It encodes CAWKTDPSSYEQYF.

The sample holds one count of this clone. The chain has TRBV5-1 and TRBJ2-7; 9 bases map to TRBD1. The CDR3 is 13 amino acids. The trim removed 7 bases at V and 1 base at J, leaving 3 bases unmatched. CDR1 is SGHRS and CDR2 is YFSETQ in the germline V gene. The CDR3 sequence is CASRTGVSYEQYF. In DNA form, the CDR3 reads TGCGCCAGCCGGACAGGGGTATCCTACGAGCAGTACTTC.

The chain has TRBV19 and TRBJ1-5; 7 bases fit TRBD1. The CDR3 covers 14 residues. CDR1 and CDR2 (germline): LNHDA, SQIVND (reference sequence). The trim removed 9 bases at V and 3 bases at J, leaving 8 bases unmatched. The CDR3 bases are TGTGCCAGCGACAGGGTGGGGCACAATCAGCCCCAGCATTTT. This codes for CASDRVGHNQPQHF.

CDR3 coding DNA: TGTGCCAGCAGTAAGGGGGGCCGTACCTACGAGCAGTACTTC. Translated: CASSKGGRTYEQYF. The V and J genes are TRBV14 and TRBJ2-7; D possibly uses TRBD1 or TRBD2 (6 bases each). V lost 6 bases and J 2 bases, leaving 14 bases between the germline ends. Germline CDR1 SGHDN, CDR2 FVKESK. This CDR3 has 14 residues.

The chain has TRBV9 and TRBJ2-5; TRBD2 might be the D (6 bases). The germline V and J ends were trimmed by 3 bases and 5 bases, with 14 bases remaining between them. In germline, CDR1 is SGDLS, CDR2 YYNGEE. The CDR3 totals 14 residues. CDR3 region: CASSAQGGRETQYF. The CDR3 DNA follows: TGTGCCAGCAGCGCTCAAGGAGGGAGGGAGACCCAGTACTTC.

This clone was seen just once. The chain uses TRBV6-5 and TRBJ2-5, with TRBD1 matching 9 bases. Germline V gene data show CDR1 as MNHEY and CDR2 as SVGAGI. The CDR3 is made up of 16 amino acids. Trimming at V came to 2 bases and at J to 5 bases, leaving 9 bases not matched to a gene. DNA for the CDR3: TGTGCCAGCAGTTACACGTACGGGACAGGGCCCGAGACCCAGTACTTC. Translated, it gives CASSYTYGTGPETQYF.

This chain connects TRBV4-1 to TRBJ1-5; 12 nucleotides align to TRBD1. The V gene's germline CDR1 is MGHRA and CDR2 YSYEKL. The CDR3 loop spans 16 amino acids. V shed 4 bases, J shed 7 bases, and the junction held 8 bases outside the gene matches. CDR3 region: CASSLDGTGGWQPQHF. Here the CDR3 DNA reads TGCGCCAGCAGCCTGGATGGGACAGGGGGCTGGCAGCCCCAGCATTTT.

V is TRBV19 and J is TRBJ1-2, with TRBD1 identical over 9 bases. The CDR3 is 15 amino acids. Trimming cost V 5 bases and J 2 bases; bases outside gene matches: 6. Germline values: CDR1 LNHDA, CDR2 SQIVND (reference sequence). CDR3: CASSAHRGQNYGYTF. The CDR3 DNA is TGTGCCAGTAGTGCGCACAGGGGGCAGAACTATGGCTACACCTTC.

The genes are TRBV30 and TRBJ1-1; unclear D gene. Per the germline V gene, CDR1 is GTSNPN and CDR2 is SVGIG (reference sequence). V lost 0 bases, J lost 10 bases, and 12 bases lay in between. The CDR3 is 12 amino acids. The CDR3 loop is CAWSVGAVGAFF. DNA for the CDR3: TGTGCCTGGAGTGTAGGAGCGGTCGGAGCTTTCTTT.

J is TRBJ1-2 and V is TRBV7-2, with TRBD1 identical over 8 bases. This CDR3 region has 14 residues. J gave up 6 bases and V 4 bases, and 7 bases lay outside the gene matches. CDR1 SGHTA and CDR2 FQGNSA come from the germline V gene. This CDR3 reads CASSSLAGGNGYTF. CDR3 sequence (DNA): TGTGCCAGCAGCTCCCTGGCAGGGGGCAATGGCTACACCTTC.

This chain uses TRBV29-1 with TRBJ2-1; 7 bases align to TRBD1. The CDR3 consists of 15 residues. Germline V gene lookup returns CDR1 SQVTM and CDR2 ANQGSEA. With 4 bases clipped from V and 0 bases from J, the junction kept 6 bases outside the gene matches. CDR3 amino acids: CSVVGGDSSYNEQFF. The DNA of the CDR3 is TGCAGCGTTGTGGGTGGGGACAGCTCCTACAATGAGCAGTTCTTC.

This clone turned up a few times. The chain recombines TRBV29-1 with TRBJ2-1; TRBD2 aligns across 7 bases. There are 16 residues in the CDR3. J was trimmed by 3 bases and V by 7 bases; bases with no gene match: 15. CDR1 is SQVTM, CDR2 ANQGSEA, per germline. CDR3 in amino acids: CSAPPGLGGGYNEQFF. CDR3 DNA: TGCAGCGCACCTCCGGGGCTGGGCGGGGGCTACAATGAGCAGTTCTTC.

V is TRBV29-1 and J is TRBJ1-5; D is undetermined. CDR1 is SQVTM and CDR2 is ANQGSEA in the germline V gene. The CDR3 has 14 amino acids. The V end was cut by 8 bases, the J end by 6 bases, with 20 bases between. CDR3 amino acids: CSPRCGGNLQPQHF. CDR3 bases: TGCAGCCCGCGATGCGGTGGAAATCTTCAGCCCCAGCATTTT.

The V call is TRBV30, the J call TRBJ2-1; possibly TRBD1 for D (5 bases). The CDR3 length is 13 residues. Germline V CDR1 and CDR2: GTSNPN, SVGIG (reference sequence). The V and J ends lost 3 bases and 10 bases respectively, with 16 bases between them. The CDR3 region has the DNA TGTGCCTGGAGCTCCATGGGGCTGGGCGAGCAGTTCTTC. Amino acid sequence: CAWSSMGLGEQFF.

This clone was counted only a few times. The chain has TRBV19 and TRBJ1-1; TRBD1 agrees at 9 bases. The CDR3 is 12 amino acids. Germline CDR1 LNHDA, CDR2 SQIVND (reference sequence). The J segment lost 10 bases and the V segment lost 9 bases, leaving 9 bases of the junction unmatched. The CDR3 region is CASGQGNRLAFF. The CDR3 DNA reads TGTGCCAGCGGACAGGGGAATCGGTTAGCTTTCTTT.

This chain joins TRBV9 and TRBJ2-2, with D perhaps matching TRBD1 (6 bases). CDR1 SGDLS and CDR2 YYNGEE come from the germline V gene. Between the trimmed V and J ends, which lost 3 bases and 1 base, there was a span of 10 bases. The CDR3 runs 15 residues. For the CDR3, the DNA is TGTGCCAGCAGCGCAGAGACAGGGAACACCGGGGAGCTGTTTTTT. Protein product: CASSAETGNTGELFF.

The CDR3 nucleotides are TGTGCCAGCAGTGCCGGCCTCGGACAGGGGACTAATTCACCCCTCCACTTT. Protein: CASSAGLGQGTNSPLHF. The chain links TRBV25-1 to TRBJ1-6; 9 bases are shared with TRBD1. The V segment lost 4 bases and the J segment 6 bases; nucleotides outside the gene matches: 10. The CDR3 totals 17 residues. Germline V gene data show CDR1 as MGHDK and CDR2 as SYGVNS.

Comment on this clone: The junction departs from the called germline gene at one end, perhaps through a read error. This chain connects TRBV25-1 to TRBJ1-1; D is unresolved. Germline V CDR1 and CDR2: MGHDK, SYGVNS. The CDR3 extends over 13 amino acids. CDR3 amino acids: CASRVSGNAEAFF. The CDR3, as DNA: TGTGCCAGCAGGGTAAGCGGGAACGCTGAAGCTTTCTTT. The whole variable domain, filled in from reference TRBV25-1 and TRBJ1-1, reads EADIYQTPRYLVIGTGKKITLECSQTMGHDKMYWYQQDPGMELHLIHYSYGVNSTEKGDLSSESTVSRIRTEHFPLTLESARPSHTSQYLCASRVSGNAEAFFGQGTRLTVV.

This chain joins TRBV27 and TRBJ1-2; 9 bases map to TRBD1. The CDR3 is 13 amino acids. Germline CDR1 is MNHEY and CDR2 is SMNVEV (reference sequence). Trimming cost V 8 bases and J 4 bases; bases outside gene matches: 5. This CDR3 reads CASRTGDGYGYTF. CDR3 sequence (DNA): TGTGCCAGCCGGACAGGGGACGGCTATGGCTACACCTTC.

This chain links TRBV23-1 with TRBJ1-2; no reliable D call. Being an ORF, TRBV23-1 has a function that is uncertain. The germline V and J ends were trimmed by 3 bases and 7 bases, with 12 bases remaining between them. The CDR3 runs to 13 residues. The CDR3 sequence is CASSQSLLGGYTF. CDR3 nucleotide sequence: TGCGCCAGCAGTCAGTCCCTGCTGGGTGGCTACACCTTC.

This clone showed up just a few times. The chain carries TRBV5-6 and TRBJ2-3; D gene unclear. Trimming shortened V by 4 bases and J by 3 bases, and 15 bases separated the two germline ends. The CDR3 is 15 amino acids. Germline V gives CDR1 SGHDT, CDR2 YYEEEE. The CDR3 nucleotides read TGTGCCAGCAGCCTCGAGCGAAAGTCAACAGATACGCAGTATTTT. This translates into CASSLERKSTDTQYF.

Only one count was recorded for this clone. The CDR3 region has the DNA TGTGCCAGCAGTCGGGACTTTGGAGAAGAGACCCAGTACTTC. Translated: CASSRDFGEETQYF. The chain employs TRBV7-2 and TRBJ2-5, with D possibly TRBD2 on 6 matching bases. V shed 6 bases and J shed 3 bases, with 14 bases lying between them. Per the germline V gene, CDR1 is SGHTA and CDR2 is FQGNSA. The CDR3 loop spans 14 amino acids.

The J gene is TRBJ2-7, the V gene TRBV27; D perhaps matches TRBD1 (5 bases). CDR1 is MNHEY, CDR2 SMNVEV, per germline (reference sequence). CDR3 length: 15 residues. V gave up 7 bases and J gave up 3 bases, with 19 bases separating them. The DNA of the CDR3 is TGTGCCAGCACCCGGCAGGGAACCTCCGTCTACGAGCAGTACTTC. Translated: CASTRQGTSVYEQYF.